This T cell receptor (beta chain) was identified in a study of shared clonotypes between healthy human individuals. Background on the study: Each donor had three CD4 naive, three CD4 memory, two CD8 naive and one CD8 memory plate. The study, taken as a whole, reports: Generation probabilities were higher for clonotypes shared across all four sorted-subset donors than for unshared ones. Even with large depth, rarefaction showed that sorted-subset sequencing was incomplete. Represented diversity (both genetic and exposure-history) was limited by the small number of donors.

The germline gives CDR1 MDHEN, CDR2 SYDVKM. The CDR3 has 15 residues. Between the trimmed V and J ends, which lost 2 bases and 5 bases, there was a span of 13 bases. Notes on this clone: Its target is not known.

Sequenced by immunoSEQ multiplex PCR; TCRdb stores in-frame clones only, minus some. The sample records hundreds of thousands of clones, about 96% being singletons. Naivety among CD8 cells was defined by CD45RO negativity and positive CCR7 selection, thereby excluding terminally differentiated effector memory CD45RA+ cells. The rearrangement joins TRBV28 to TRBJ1-5; no firm D call. What was sequenced was naive CD8+ T cells sorted from blood. This sequence originates from a woman in her 30s in good health. The CDR3 protein is CASSLDNPSDQPQHF. The CDR3 DNA is TGTGCCAGCAGTTTAGACAATCCGTCCGATCAGCCCCAGCATTTT.